The rows below give T cell receptor beta chains drawn from one sample of a study of blood T cell repertoires in COVID-19. Some clones are missing from TCRdb's copy, which holds only in-frame ones; the method was immunoSEQ multiplex PCR. The table has about 250,000 clones, 85% to 90% seen once; the top ten hold less than 20%. The sequenced sample was PBMCs or T cells enriched from blood (not recorded which). Every receptor here comes from a man younger than 30 who had recovered from COVID-19. Each CDR3 is given without its conserved first and last residue. Clone size is stated in some rows and not others, as once, few, many or a class when expanded.

v_call clone_size cdr3_aa
TRBV12-2 . ASRLILGPNSPLH
TRBV29-1 few SGGEDYEKLF
TRBV11-3 . ASRAQDEGYNEQF
TRBV27 . ASSLSTGNHNSPLH
TRBV28 few ASSLPWDTMNTEAF
TRBV2 . ASRERTSGHQETQY
TRBV6-4 once ASSEGTSGIGEQF
TRBV3-1/TRBV3-2 . ASSHFSYSGANVLT
TRBV12-3/TRBV12-4 . ASSLRRGSPLH
TRBV7-9 . ASSPRLGEEQY
TRBV7-8 . ASSPQQNSYEQY
TRBV6-5 . ASRSAWEQY
TRBV10-1 . ASSASVQYNEQF
TRBV6-1 once ASSDRLGGLSPQH
TRBV29-1 . SSGGLAGKNEQF
TRBV30 . AWSAPGGSPNSPLH
TRBV5-8 . ASSFGTSVYEQY
TRBV4-2 . ASSQPSGSDYEQY
TRBV14 . ASSQVAARQY
TRBV7-9 . ASSSPSVGEGAGGYT
TRBV30 once ACKHGINTGELF
TRBV27 . ASSSIVTGWSNQPQH
TRBV25-1 . ASRETGFNQPQH
TRBV5-1 . ASSLNEGGGYT
TRBV2 . ASSVQGTYNSPLH
TRBV4-1 . ASSAPDRGNTGELF
TRBV2 . ASSRRVETQY
TRBV3-1/TRBV3-2 once ASSLLPPQGEAF
TRBV28 . ASRAQGGFNQPQH
TRBV30 . AWSDRELEQF
TRBV15 . ATSLRTAGDTQY
TRBV15 . ATSREAGGTDTQY
TRBV4-1 . ASSRETGLTEAF
TRBV29-1 . SDALQEYNEQF
TRBV3-1/TRBV3-2 . ASSQESNSPLH
TRBV7-2 . ASSFGSGGSDTQY
TRBV28 . ASSGQGPYEQY
TRBV5-6 . ASSSPGLAGRDTQY
TRBV5-8 . ASTRTSGNNEQF
TRBV30 . AWSADRVPGSGNTIY
TRBV24-1 . ATSGVSGSSYNEQF
TRBV18 . ASSPTTTGISRTQY
TRBV2 . ASSVNSNEQF
TRBV7-2 . ASSLGLAGNEQF
TRBV18 . ASSPTTGNYGYT
TRBV7-9 . ASSYLAGSSYNEQF
TRBV25-1 . ASSEYSPPYEQY
TRBV5-1 . ASSDQGAPGELF
TRBV28 . ASSLETHEQY
TRBV5-4 . ASSFGGEQPQH
TRBV25-1 . ASSDTTTNSPLH